This T cell receptor (beta chain) was obtained from a study of control samples from healthy donors and cancer patients. Sequenced by immunoSEQ multiplex PCR; TCRdb stores in-frame clones only, minus some. Seen here are about 49,000 clones, 86% observed once, and the top ten hold 2.5% to 3%. The CDR3 is 12 residues long. Looked up from germline, CDR1 is SGHTA and CDR2 is FQGNSA. V was pared by 1 base and J by 9 bases, with 7 bases between. This receptor was obtained from a woman aged 45-65 years with lung cancer. The chain has TRBV7-2 and TRBJ1-5; no reliable D call. The sequenced sample was PBMCs. The CDR3 coding sequence is TGTGCCAGCAGCTTAGGAGGGCCGCCCCAGCATTTT. Its protein is CASSLGGPPQHF.